The following is a T cell receptor (beta chain) sequence with its context. This clonotype has a handful of counts. The antigen it binds to is not known. Per-base qualities were not stored, and no clone one base away is much larger. Including cysteine and phenylalanine, the CDR3 has 15 amino acids. Here the CDR3 DNA is all that survives: 45 bases in frame from base 1. At the junction V is shortened by 8 bases and J by 2 bases, with 19 bases in between. The listed sequencing device is Illumina HiSeq 2500. TCR beta libraries were prepared by quantitative 5'-RACE with molecular barcodes. In the original analysis: To identify disease-linked TCR variants, a new computational method was used, one built on a probabilistic model of VDJ rearrangement. TCRdb reran the public reads through fastp at Q25 and MiXCR, keeping productive beta chains. A single entry per CDR3 protein holds the most common genes and DNA from its merged rows. TCRdb, rather than the study authors, made the V and J calls. The table for this sample lists under 950,000 distinct CDR3 sequences; around a fifth of them were counted only once. The leading ten clones occupy under 20% of the sample.

This sample stems from a study of CD8 T cells in ankylosing spondylitis (dated by TCRdb to 2017 to 2019). About the investigation overall: To find TCR variants linked to disease, the study profiled T cell receptor beta repertoires in ankylosing spondylitis patients and healthy donors. The full study cohort was made up of about 24 ankylosing spondylitis patients and 108 healthy donors. Peripheral blood was sampled, and synovial fluid was additionally collected from ankylosing spondylitis patients. Paper-wide results and their limitations: The disease-linked clones were reported as significantly enriched in matched synovial fluid samples from ankylosing spondylitis patients. A TCR beta motif made up of seven or eight highly homologous amino acid variants appeared to be characteristic of blood from ankylosing spondylitis patients. Some motif variants were previously reported in synovial fluid and blood of reactive arthritis patients, suggesting common disease-initiation mechanisms. In peripheral blood, the disease-linked clones were found at relatively low frequencies and had a CD8+ phenotype.

Sample: blood, either unsorted or a sorted T cell fraction (not recorded which). The TCR comes from a male donor with ankylosing spondylitis. The chain uses TRBV12-3 or TRBV12-4 and TRBJ2-7; the D gene is perhaps TRBD1 or TRBD2, each of them matching over 5 bases. At the DNA level, the sequence is TGTGCCAGCTCAAGGGGTATGGAGGCGACCTACGAGCAGTACTTC. Translation gives CASSRGMEATYEQYF.